This T cell receptor (beta chain) was obtained from a study of blood T cell repertoires in COVID-19. Authors' processing steps: Nucleated cell number was recorded as an estimate derived from reference gene primer amplification. The assay was immunoSEQ multiplex PCR, and TCRdb's table has in-frame clones only and misses some. From that table come the V and J calls and clone size; the DNA was used to work out D and trimming. The table lists 200,000 to 250,000 clones, 84% of them singletons. In germline, CDR1 is MGHRA, CDR2 YSYEKL. Trimming took off 4 bases at V and 0 bases at J, with 9 bases between the two ends. CDR3 length equals 14 residues.

The sequenced material came from peripheral blood. The receptor was isolated from a woman older than 75 with COVID-19, enrolled during active disease. V is TRBV4-1 and J is TRBJ1-2, with a possible D match to TRBD1 (6 bases). The CDR3 DNA reads as TGCGCCAGCAGCCTCCGGACAGCTAACTATGGCTACACCTTC. It is translated as CASSLRTANYGYTF.